This section outlines one T cell receptor beta chain sequence together with its context. The source of the sample is a study of blood T cell repertoires in COVID-19. Study-wide context: From the United States, Italy and Spain came samples of acute and convalescent COVID-19.

The CDR3 length is 15 residues. Germline CDR1 and CDR2: SGHRS and YFSETQ. Germline trimming cut 4 bases from V and 4 bases from J; bases unmatched to any gene: 10. The method was immunoSEQ multiplex PCR; TCRdb's version includes in-frame clones alone and lacks a portion of them. Seen here are approximately 210,000 clones, about 86% observed once, and the top ten hold more than 1.4%. The receptor comes from a man aged 18-30 years with active or convalescent COVID-19. Sequenced sample: peripheral blood. The chain couples TRBV5-1 to TRBJ1-2, with TRBD1 identical over 7 bases. The CDR3 is CASSPGQPLAYGYTF. As DNA, the CDR3 is TGCGCCAGCAGCCCGGGACAGCCTTTAGCCTATGGCTACACCTTC. Using reference TRBV5-1 and TRBJ1-2 for the parts outside the CDR3, the full variable domain is KAGVTQTPRYLIKTRGQQVTLSCSPISGHRSVSWYQQTPGQGLQFLFEYFSETQRNKGNFPGRFSGRQFSNSRSEMNVSTLELGDSALYLCASSPGQPLAYGYTFGSGTRLTVV.